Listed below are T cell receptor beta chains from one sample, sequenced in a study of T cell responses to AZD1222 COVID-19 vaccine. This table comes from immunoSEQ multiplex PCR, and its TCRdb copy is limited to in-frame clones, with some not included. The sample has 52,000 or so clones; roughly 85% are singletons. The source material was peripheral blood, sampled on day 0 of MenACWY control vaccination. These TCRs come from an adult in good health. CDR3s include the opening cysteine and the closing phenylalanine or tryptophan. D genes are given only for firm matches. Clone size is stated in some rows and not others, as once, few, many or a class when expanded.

cdr3_aa: CASSWTGLNTEAFF; cdr3_nt: TGTGCCAGCAGCTGGACAGGGTTGAACACTGAAGCTTTCTTT; d_call: TRBD1; v_call: TRBV7-9; j_call: TRBJ1-1; clone_size: once
cdr3_aa: CASSFQGGEKLFF; cdr3_nt: TGCGCCAGCAGCTTCCAGGGTGGCGAAAAACTGTTTTTT; d_call: .; v_call: TRBV5-1; j_call: TRBJ1-4; clone_size: .
cdr3_aa: CASTTRGARGNEQFF; cdr3_nt: TGTGCCAGTACCACCCGAGGGGCGCGGGGGAATGAGCAGTTCTTC; d_call: TRBD2; v_call: TRBV19; j_call: TRBJ2-1; clone_size: once
cdr3_aa: CAWSPTRQGLSMNTEAFF; cdr3_nt: TGTGCCTGGAGTCCCACCAGACAGGGCCTCTCCATGAACACTGAAGCTTTCTTT; d_call: TRBD1; v_call: TRBV30; j_call: TRBJ1-1; clone_size: once
cdr3_aa: CASSFWGSWANVLTF; cdr3_nt: TGTGCCAGCAGTTTTTGGGGGAGTTGGGCCAACGTCCTGACTTTC; d_call: .; v_call: TRBV28; j_call: TRBJ2-6; clone_size: .
cdr3_aa: CASRQAGEGQPQHF; cdr3_nt: TGTGCCAGCAGGCAGGCAGGGGAGGGTCAGCCCCAGCATTTT; d_call: .; v_call: TRBV25-1; j_call: TRBJ1-5; clone_size: .
cdr3_aa: CASTLTGTANEQYF; cdr3_nt: TGTGCCAGCACTTTGACAGGGACGGCCAACGAGCAGTACTTC; d_call: TRBD1; v_call: TRBV7-9; j_call: TRBJ2-7; clone_size: .
cdr3_aa: CASSILGQGDEQYF; cdr3_nt: TGTGCCAGCAGCATATTGGGGCAGGGCGACGAGCAGTACTTC; d_call: .; v_call: TRBV7-6; j_call: TRBJ2-7; clone_size: .
cdr3_aa: CASSSPRTSGSSGELFF; cdr3_nt: TGTGCCAGCAGCTCTCCCCGGACTAGCGGGAGCTCGGGGGAGCTGTTTTTT; d_call: TRBD2; v_call: TRBV7-2; j_call: TRBJ2-2; clone_size: .
cdr3_aa: CASSPRDRRWIEQYF; cdr3_nt: TGTGCCAGCAGTCCCCGGGACAGGCGGTGGATCGAGCAGTACTTC; d_call: TRBD1; v_call: TRBV27; j_call: TRBJ2-7; clone_size: .
cdr3_aa: CASSEGRLVNFMSDTQYF; cdr3_nt: TGTGCCAGCAGTGAGGGACGACTAGTTAATTTCATGTCAGATACGCAGTATTTT; d_call: .; v_call: TRBV2; j_call: TRBJ2-3; clone_size: .
cdr3_aa: CASSINYRTGALHYGYTF; cdr3_nt: TGTGCCAGCAGCATTAACTATCGTACAGGGGCTCTTCACTATGGCTACACCTTC; d_call: .; v_call: TRBV21-1; j_call: TRBJ1-2; clone_size: once
cdr3_aa: CASSLTNQPQHF; cdr3_nt: TGTGCCAGTAGTCTAACCAATCAGCCCCAGCATTTT; d_call: .; v_call: TRBV19; j_call: TRBJ1-5; clone_size: .
cdr3_aa: CASSYSDNSPLHF; cdr3_nt: TGTGCCAGCTCATACAGTGATAATTCACCCCTCCACTTT; d_call: .; v_call: TRBV18; j_call: TRBJ1-6; clone_size: .
cdr3_aa: CASSLGAGEQFF; cdr3_nt: TGTGCCAGCAGCCTTGGGGCGGGTGAGCAGTTCTTC; d_call: .; v_call: TRBV5-6; j_call: TRBJ2-1; clone_size: medium-sized
cdr3_aa: CASSLGAGTNEKLFF; cdr3_nt: TGTGCCAGCAGCTTGGGCGCAGGCACTAATGAAAAACTGTTTTTT; d_call: .; v_call: TRBV5-6; j_call: TRBJ1-4; clone_size: .
cdr3_aa: CATSSNRRFYGYTF; cdr3_nt: TGTGCCACCAGCTCGAACAGGAGGTTCTATGGCTACACCTTC; d_call: .; v_call: TRBV15; j_call: TRBJ1-2; clone_size: .
cdr3_aa: CASSPTGLVTGELFF; cdr3_nt: TGTGCCAGCAGTCCGACGGGACTAGTTACCGGGGAGCTGTTTTTT; d_call: TRBD2; v_call: TRBV28; j_call: TRBJ2-2; clone_size: .
cdr3_aa: CASSQAVTANTGELFF; cdr3_nt: TGTGCCAGCAGCCAAGCGGTGACAGCGAACACCGGGGAGCTGTTTTTT; d_call: .; v_call: TRBV3-1/TRBV3-2; j_call: TRBJ2-2; clone_size: .
cdr3_aa: CASSLGQFSGANVLTF; cdr3_nt: TGTGCCAGCAGTTTGGGACAGTTCTCTGGGGCCAACGTCCTGACTTTC; d_call: TRBD1; v_call: TRBV28; j_call: TRBJ2-6; clone_size: .
cdr3_aa: CASSFPSGINYGYTF; cdr3_nt: TGTGCCAGCAGTTTCCCGTCAGGGATAAACTATGGCTACACCTTC; d_call: .; v_call: TRBV28; j_call: TRBJ1-2; clone_size: .
cdr3_aa: CASSTHRGLGREQYF; cdr3_nt: TGTGCCAGCAGTACCCACAGGGGGCTGGGGCGCGAGCAGTACTTC; d_call: TRBD1; v_call: TRBV2; j_call: TRBJ2-7; clone_size: few
cdr3_aa: CASRTSLLGYTF; cdr3_nt: TGTGCCAGTAGGACATCGTTGCTTGGCTACACCTTC; d_call: .; v_call: TRBV19; j_call: TRBJ1-2; clone_size: few
cdr3_aa: CASSFGSGNQPQHF; cdr3_nt: TGTGCCAGCAGCTTTGGCAGCGGCAATCAGCCCCAGCATTTT; d_call: .; v_call: TRBV7-9; j_call: TRBJ1-5; clone_size: .
cdr3_aa: CASSQDRGLNTEAFF; cdr3_nt: TGCGCCAGCAGCCAAGATAGGGGGTTGAACACTGAAGCTTTCTTT; d_call: .; v_call: TRBV4-3; j_call: TRBJ1-1; clone_size: .
cdr3_aa: CASSQDRGADTGELFF; cdr3_nt: TGTGCCAGCAGCCAAGATAGGGGCGCCGACACCGGGGAGCTGTTTTTT; d_call: .; v_call: TRBV3-1/TRBV3-2; j_call: TRBJ2-2; clone_size: once
cdr3_aa: CASSWDYQETQYF; cdr3_nt: TGTGCCAGCAGCTGGGACTATCAAGAGACCCAGTACTTC; d_call: TRBD2; v_call: TRBV5-4; j_call: TRBJ2-5; clone_size: .
cdr3_aa: CASSQDRGNEETQYF; cdr3_nt: TGTGCCAGCAGCCAGGACAGGGGAAACGAAGAGACCCAGTACTTC; d_call: TRBD1; v_call: TRBV2; j_call: TRBJ2-5; clone_size: .
cdr3_aa: CASSRGQLYFSGANVLTF; cdr3_nt: TGTGCCAGCAGCAGGGGACAGCTCTATTTCTCTGGGGCCAACGTCCTGACTTTC; d_call: TRBD1; v_call: TRBV7-9; j_call: TRBJ2-6; clone_size: .
cdr3_aa: CASSLSGANYEQYF; cdr3_nt: TGTGCCAGCAGTTTATCTGGAGCCAACTACGAGCAGTACTTC; d_call: .; v_call: TRBV27; j_call: TRBJ2-7; clone_size: .
cdr3_aa: CASSLEVTGGSSDTQYF; cdr3_nt: TGCGCCAGCAGCTTGGAGGTTACCGGCGGGAGTTCAGATACGCAGTATTTT; d_call: TRBD2; v_call: TRBV5-1; j_call: TRBJ2-3; clone_size: .